This T cell receptor beta chain was sequenced during a study of cytomegalovirus exposure and HLA in healthy donors. Regarding the study as a whole: Association with HLA alleles at 0.05 false discovery rate was found for around 15,000 TCR beta sequences in a later analysis. The authors listed around 150 TCR beta chains as cytomegalovirus-associated.

In the PCR, 60 Vbeta and 13 Jbeta primers were used. TCRdb keeps only in-frame clones here, not all; method: immunoSEQ multiplex PCR. The data show 120,000 or so clones, about 80% seen once. The J segment lost 5 bases and the V segment lost 5 bases, leaving 4 bases of the junction unmatched. Germline V gives CDR1 MNHEY, CDR2 SMNVEV (reference sequence). This CDR3 region has 13 residues. On this clone: The antigen is unknown.

The sequence was obtained from a man between 25 and 39 years old in good health and CMV-seronegative. The material sequenced was PBMCs. The V call is TRBV27, the J call TRBJ2-7, with 9 bases fitting TRBD1. CDR3 coding DNA: TGTGCCAGCAGTGGGACAGGGATCCACGAGCAGTACTTC. It translates to CASSGTGIHEQYF.